Included here is one TCR beta chain sequence, with context. Next came a second PCR, run for about 7 to 12 cycles, which used a sample-barcoded 5' primer along with a J-beta primer mix. A single record per CDR3 protein comes from TCRdb applying MiXCR to the 5' RACE reads. Among about 1.1 million distinct CDR3 sequences listed, about two fifths were seen once. The record originates from a study of blood T cells in healthy people across ages. This CDR3 contains 11 residues. With 8 bases removed from V and 8 bases from J, the gap between germline ends came to 12 bases. The TCR was taken from a young man in good health. This chain uses TRBV12-3 or TRBV12-4 with TRBJ1-2; D is ambiguous. The sample taken for sequencing was blood. This CDR3 reads CASSPGVGYTF. The CDR3 coding sequence is TGTGCCAGCTCCCCCGGGGTAGGCTACACCTTC.